This T cell receptor beta chain was sequenced in a study of T-cell reconstitution after alpha-beta-depleted transplantation in children. This clonotype was recorded many times. Its cognate antigen is unknown. Unique molecular identifiers were incorporated when the TCRbeta library was constructed. MiXCR, run by TCRdb on the PCR reads, gives a single entry per CDR3 protein. This sample yields 150,000 to 250,000 distinct CDR3 sequences, of which 5% to 6.5% are seen a single time; approximately 4.1% belongs to the top ten. Overall study findings and caveats: T-cell numbers and diversity one year post-transplant derived largely from freshly generated T cells.

Sequencing was performed on PBMCs, taken before TCRalphabeta/CD19-depleted stem cell transplant. This TCR was recovered from a girl less than two years old with combined immunodeficiency, due to receive a stem cell transplant.

The DNA of the CDR3 is TGCAGTGCAGCGTCGCTAGCGGGAGCCGAGCAGTACTTC. Translation: CSAASLAGAEQYF. The V call is TRBV20-1, the J call TRBJ2-7, with 10 bases lining up with TRBD2. Trimming took 6 bases from V and 6 from J; bases not matched to a gene: 8. Germline V lookup: CDR1 DFQATT, CDR2 SNEGSKA (reference sequence). The CDR3 is made up of 13 amino acids.